One and the same sample provided the 26 T cell receptor beta chains below, sequenced in a study of metastatic and nonmetastatic thyroid tumors. TCRdb used MiXCR to call clones anew from the PCR reads. This sample carries 30,000 to 45,000 clones, approximately 20% of them seen once, and the ten largest clones take roughly 18%. Patients underwent thyroid surgery, and none had received any treatment before it. Sequenced input: blood. The source is a female donor with papillary thyroid cancer or a benign thyroid nodule (not recorded which). Some clones in this sample may be carry-over from other donors' samples.

This clone was seen more than once but under ten times. The J gene is TRBJ2-1, the V gene TRBV6-1; D uncertain. The CDR3 contains 11 residues. In germline, CDR1 is MNHNS, CDR2 SASEGT. V was cut by 4 bases and J by 6 bases, with 4 bases left in between. CDR3 sequence (DNA): TGTGCCAGCAGTGCGTTCAATGAGCAGTTCTTC. Residues: CASSAFNEQFF.

Relative to its sample, this clone is medium-sized. The rearrangement links TRBV6-5 to TRBJ2-7; D gene ambiguous. Per the germline V gene, CDR1 is MNHEY and CDR2 is SVGAGI. The CDR3 is 13 amino acids. Between the trimmed V and J ends, which lost 2 bases and 2 bases, there was a span of 7 bases. CDR3 coding DNA: TGTGCCAGCAGTTACGGGGAAACCTACGAGCAGTACTTC. This translates into CASSYGETYEQYF.

A few counts support this clone. The V and J genes are TRBV9 and TRBJ2-3, with D uncertain. The length of the CDR3 is 12 residues. Germline CDR1 reads SGDLS; CDR2 reads YYNGEE. V lost 3 bases and J lost 3, with 5 bases in between. The CDR3: CASSATTDTQYF. The CDR3, as DNA: TGTGCCAGCAGCGCCACGACAGATACGCAGTATTTT.

This clone was seen ten or more times. In the same sample, other DNA sequences code for this CDR3. V usage is TRBV18 and J usage is TRBJ1-4; D gene ambiguous. Trimming cost V 3 bases and J 3 bases, with 8 bases left between them. The CDR3 totals 14 residues. CDR1 and CDR2 from the germline V gene are KGHSH and LQKENI. This CDR3 is CASSPRTANEKLFF. CDR3 nucleotides: TGTGCCAGCTCACCCCGAACAGCTAATGAAAAACTGTTTTTT.

The V and J genes are TRBV11-3 and TRBJ2-1; D could derive from TRBD1 or TRBD2 (5 bases each). Looked up from germline, CDR1 is SGHNT and CDR2 is YENEEA. V was pared by 7 bases and J by 10 bases, with 20 bases between. The CDR3 has 14 amino acids. This chain's CDR3 is CASIWDGPTVEQFF. The DNA of the CDR3 is TGTGCCAGCATCTGGGACGGGCCTACTGTGGAGCAGTTCTTC.

The chain recombines TRBV28 with TRBJ2-1, with TRBD2 matching 9 bases. The V segment lost 6 bases and the J segment 8 bases; nucleotides outside the gene matches: 11. The CDR3 has 15 residues. The germline V gene has CDR1 MDHEN and CDR2 SYDVKM. The CDR3 nucleotides are TGTGCCAGCAGACCATGGCGGGAGGGACGGGATGAGCAGTTCTTC. It encodes CASRPWREGRDEQFF. Together with reference TRBV28 and TRBJ2-1, the CDR3 gives the full variable domain: DVKVTQSSRYLVKRTGEKVFLECVQDMDHENMFWYRQDPGLGLRLIYFSYDVKMKEKGDIPEGYSVSREKKERFSLILESASTNQTSMYLCASRPWREGRDEQFFGPGTRLTVL.

A few counts support this clone. The chain has TRBV10-1 and TRBJ2-7, with 9 bases aligning to TRBD2. Losses at the gene ends were 6 bases for V and 6 bases for J; bases not matched to a gene: 12. The CDR3 spans 15 residues. CDR1 WNHNN and CDR2 SYGVQD come from the germline V gene (reference sequence). The CDR3 here is CASRPVRGGSGEQYF. The CDR3, as DNA: TGCGCCAGCAGACCCGTGCGGGGGGGGAGCGGCGAGCAGTACTTC.

Remarks on this clone: Sequence at one end of the junction differs from germline and may be a read error. Other DNA variants within this sample encode the same CDR3. The rearrangement uses TRBV19 and TRBJ2-1; 12 bases align to TRBD2. This CDR3 spans 15 amino acids. Germline V gives CDR1 LNHDA, CDR2 SQIVND (reference sequence). The CDR3: CASCPRASGRDEQFF. As DNA, the CDR3 is TGTGCCAGTTGCCCGCGTGCTAGCGGGAGGGATGAGCAGTTCTTT.

This clone was seen a handful of times. The CDR3 bases are TGTGCCAGTTTGGCGGTCAGGGGATGGATGAACACTGAAGCTTTCTTT. Translation gives CASLAVRGWMNTEAFF. The J gene is TRBJ1-1, the V gene TRBV19; D may be TRBD1 (6 bases). Germline-derived CDR1 and CDR2 are LNHDA and SQIVND (reference sequence). V was shortened by 8 bases and J by 0 bases, with 19 bases between the two germline ends. This CDR3 comprises 16 residues. Filled out from reference TRBV19 and TRBJ1-1, the complete variable domain reads DGGITQSPKYLFRKEGQNVTLSCEQNLNHDAMYWYRQDPGQGLRLIYYSQIVNDFQKGDIAEGYSVSREKKESFPLTVTSAQKNPTAFYLCASLAVRGWMNTEAFFGQGTRLTVV.

The chain carries TRBV30 and TRBJ1-2; D is possibly TRBD1 (6 bases). The CDR3 contains 14 residues. Per the germline V gene, CDR1 is GTSNPN and CDR2 is SVGIG (reference sequence). The CDR3 here is CTSPRQANLYGYTF. As DNA, the CDR3 is TGTACCTCCCCCCGACAGGCCAACCTTTATGGCTACACCTTC.

This clone was found many times. The chain couples TRBV12-5 to TRBJ2-2; 13 nucleotides agree with TRBD2. The length of the CDR3 is 18 residues. Germline lookup yields CDR1 LGHNT and CDR2 FRNRAP. Trimming cost V 3 bases and J 5 bases; bases outside gene matches: 9. CDR3 bases: TGTGCTAGTGGTTTCCAGACTAGCGGGAGGTATAGTACCGGGGAGCTGTTTTTT. Translated: CASGFQTSGRYSTGELFF.

This clone was counted only a few times. This rearrangement joins TRBV28 to TRBJ2-3; 10 bases map to TRBD2. There are 17 residues in the CDR3. Germline V gene lookup returns CDR1 MDHEN and CDR2 SYDVKM. Trimming at V came to 4 bases and at J to 4 bases, leaving 11 bases not matched to a gene. CDR3 loop: CASSSPSLAGAADTQYF. CDR3 DNA: TGTGCCAGCAGTTCGCCCTCTCTAGCGGGAGCTGCAGATACGCAGTATTTT.

The rearrangement uses TRBV2 and TRBJ1-5; weak D call: TRBD1 (5 bases). CDR1 and CDR2 from the germline V gene are SNHLY and FYNNEI. The V end was cut by 6 bases, the J end by 7 bases, with 16 bases between. The CDR3 loop spans 14 amino acids. CDR3 sequence reads: CASSATGSGQPQHF. The DNA for the CDR3 is TGTGCCAGCAGCGCCACAGGTTCGGGGCAGCCCCAGCATTTT.

There are many counts of this clone. This chain joins TRBV25-1 and TRBJ2-1; D gene uncertain. The CDR3 contains 13 residues. CDR1 MGHDK and CDR2 SYGVNS come from the germline V gene. Trimming removed 6 bases from V and 6 bases from J, with 12 bases in between. CDR3 bases: TGTGCCAGCAGACCCGACCCACCCAATGAGCAGTTCTTC. This sequence encodes CASRPDPPNEQFF.

This clone was seen many times. The chain is built from TRBV6-1 and TRBJ2-2, with D unclear. Looked up from germline, CDR1 is MNHNS and CDR2 is SASEGT. This CDR3 is 12 amino acids long. V shed 10 bases and J shed 7 bases, with 13 bases lying between them. In DNA, the CDR3 is TGTGCCACCCGTCGGTTTGGCGGGGAGCTGTTTTTT. Translating gives CATRRFGGELFF.

Many counts were recorded for this clone. The chain has TRBV20-1 and TRBJ2-1, with 14 bases aligning to TRBD2. This CDR3 spans 14 amino acids. Germline V gene sequence: CDR1 DFQATT, CDR2 SNEGSKA (reference sequence). The V segment lost 4 bases and the J segment 5 bases; nucleotides outside the gene matches: 1. This CDR3 is CSATGLAGDNEQFF. In DNA, the CDR3 is TGCAGTGCTACGGGACTAGCGGGGGACAATGAGCAGTTCTTC.

This clone has at least ten counts. V gene TRBV12-3 or TRBV12-4 combines with J gene TRBJ2-1, with 13 bases aligning to TRBD2. There are 16 residues in the CDR3. J lost 1 base, V lost 4 bases, and 1 base had no gene match. Written as DNA, the CDR3 is TGTGCCAGCAGTTCACTAGCGGGAGGGTCCTACAATGAGCAGTTCTTC. Translated, it gives CASSSLAGGSYNEQFF.

This clone was counted ten times or more. The chain carries TRBV5-1 and TRBJ1-1; D gene uncertain. The CDR3 is 13 residues long. Germline loops: CDR1 SGHRS, CDR2 YFSETQ. The ends were cut back, 5 bases at V and 2 bases at J, with 10 bases in the middle. Here the CDR3 reads CASSKIPNTEAFF. The CDR3 nucleotides read TGCGCCAGCAGTAAGATACCTAACACTGAAGCTTTCTTT.

This clone showed up many times. The CDR3 reads CSASPRRRVANQPQHF. Written as DNA, the CDR3 is TGCAGTGCGTCGCCCCGGAGGAGGGTGGCCAATCAGCCCCAGCATTTT. The chain has TRBV20-1 and TRBJ1-5; D gene uncertain. Per germline, CDR1 DFQATT and CDR2 SNEGSKA (reference sequence). The V end lost 6 bases, the J end lost 3 bases, and 21 bases lay between the germline ends. This CDR3 contains 16 residues.

The table lists this clone with many counts. The rearrangement links TRBV2 to TRBJ2-7, with a tentative D call TRBD2 (6 bases). Germline CDR1 SNHLY, CDR2 FYNNEI. This CDR3 has 15 residues. V was shortened by 1 base and J by 7 bases, with 17 bases between the two germline ends. The CDR3: CASSEEGGTLGEQYF. CDR3 sequence (DNA): TGTGCCAGCAGTGAAGAAGGCGGGACGCTCGGGGAGCAGTACTTC.

This clone was seen many times. The J gene is TRBJ1-2, the V gene TRBV25-1; 7 bases match TRBD1. Per germline, CDR1 MGHDK and CDR2 SYGVNS. J lost 5 bases, V lost 5 bases, and 8 bases had no gene match. This CDR3 is built from 14 residues. The CDR3 here is CASSLAGGDYGYTF. CDR3 nucleotides: TGTGCCAGCAGTCTGGCAGGGGGGGATTATGGCTACACCTTC.

In this sample, this clone turned up a few times. The V and J genes are TRBV2 and TRBJ1-5, with a tentative D call TRBD1 (5 bases). CDR3 length: 20 amino acids. Germline V lookup: CDR1 SNHLY, CDR2 FYNNEI. Trimming stripped 0 bases from V and 3 bases from J, with 24 bases between. CDR3 sequence (DNA): TGTGCCAGCAGTGAAGCGTTTTTTGTCGCGACAGAAGATTTCAATCAGCCCCAGCATTTT. It encodes CASSEAFFVATEDFNQPQHF. The whole variable domain, remainder taken from reference TRBV2 and TRBJ1-5, is EPEVTQTPSHQVTQMGQEVILRCVPISNHLYFYWYRQILGQKVEFLVSFYNNEISEKSEIFDDQFSVERPDGSNFTLKIRSTKLEDSAMYFCASSEAFFVATEDFNQPQHFGDGTRLSIL.

In this sample, this clone turned up many times. The chain links TRBV20-1 to TRBJ1-3, with D perhaps TRBD1 (5 bases). The CDR3 has 16 amino acids. Germline CDR1 and CDR2: DFQATT and SNEGSKA (reference sequence). V was trimmed by 0 bases and J by 0 bases, leaving 12 bases between them. The CDR3 sequence is CSARDWGGFSGNTIYF. CDR3 DNA: TGCAGTGCTAGAGATTGGGGCGGGTTCTCTGGAAACACCATATATTTT.

The chain links TRBV7-2 to TRBJ2-5; tentative D call: TRBD2 (5 bases). The CDR3 is made up of 13 amino acids. The ends were cut back, 7 bases at V and 3 bases at J, with 12 bases in the middle. The V gene's germline CDR1 is SGHTA and CDR2 FQGNSA. CDR3 in amino acids: CASILRREETQYF. The CDR3 DNA reads as TGTGCCAGCATCCTAAGGCGGGAAGAGACCCAGTACTTC.

Many counts were recorded for this clone. The chain is built from TRBV5-1 and TRBJ2-5; possibly TRBD1 or TRBD2 for D (5 bases each). V was cut by 4 bases and J by 4 bases, with 14 bases left in between. The CDR3 is made up of 14 amino acids. Germline loops: CDR1 SGHRS, CDR2 YFSETQ. The CDR3 coding sequence is TGCGCCAGCAGCCGGGACCCCGGGCCAGAGACCCAGTACTTC. Amino acid sequence: CASSRDPGPETQYF.

This chain links TRBV19 with TRBJ1-1; D not certain. CDR3 length: 11 amino acids. Germline V gene lookup returns CDR1 LNHDA and CDR2 SQIVND (reference sequence). V shed 7 bases and J shed 4 bases, with 7 bases lying between them. CDR3 in DNA: TGTGCCAGTAAGGCGGGCACTGAAGCTTTCTTT. Its translation is CASKAGTEAFF.